This T cell receptor (beta chain) stems from a study of OX40 agonist ivuxolimab in advanced cancers. Study results and caveats: At doses 0.1 to 3.0 mg/kg, CD4+ and CD8+ clones expanded.

Looked up from germline, CDR1 is SGHRS and CDR2 is YFSETQ. CDR3 length: 14 amino acids. The ends were cut back, 1 base at V and 2 bases at J, with 9 bases in the middle. Here immunoSEQ multiplex PCR was the method, and the copy in TCRdb shows in-frame clones only, minus some. Of some 80,000 clones listed, about 88% were seen once; the top ten hold 0.3% to 0.45%. With regard to this clone: What it recognizes is unknown.

The clonotype originates from an adult with an advanced solid tumor such as melanoma, head and neck, liver or kidney cancer. The sequences come from CD4+ or CD8+ T cells sorted from blood, collected in a trial of the OX40 agonist ivuxolimab. The chain employs TRBV5-1 and TRBJ1-2; D ambiguous. The chain's CDR3 is CASSLNAGNYGYTF. CDR3 DNA: TGCGCCAGCAGCTTGAACGCGGGGAACTATGGCTACACCTTC. Full variable domain (remainder filled in from reference TRBV5-1 and TRBJ1-2): KAGVTQTPRYLIKTRGQQVTLSCSPISGHRSVSWYQQTPGQGLQFLFEYFSETQRNKGNFPGRFSGRQFSNSRSEMNVSTLELGDSALYLCASSLNAGNYGYTFGSGTRLTVV.